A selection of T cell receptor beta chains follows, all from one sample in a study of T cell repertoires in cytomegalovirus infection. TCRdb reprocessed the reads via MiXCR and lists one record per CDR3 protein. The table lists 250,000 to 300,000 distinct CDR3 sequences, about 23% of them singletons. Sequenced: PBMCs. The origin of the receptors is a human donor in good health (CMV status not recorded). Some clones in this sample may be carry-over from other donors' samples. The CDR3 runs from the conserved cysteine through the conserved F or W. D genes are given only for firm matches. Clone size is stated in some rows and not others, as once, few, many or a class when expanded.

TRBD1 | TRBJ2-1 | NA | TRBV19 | CASTAGQGRNNEQFF | TGTGCCAGTACCGCCGGACAGGGGAGAAACAATGAGCAGTTCTTC
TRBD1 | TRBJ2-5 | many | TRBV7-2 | CASTDSLGQGLAETQYF | TGTGCCAGCACCGACTCACTGGGACAGGGCTTAGCAGAGACCCAGTACTTC
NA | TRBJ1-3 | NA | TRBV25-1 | CASGVAGNTIYF | TGTGCCAGCGGGGTGGCAGGAAACACCATATATTTT
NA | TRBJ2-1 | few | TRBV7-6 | CASSLRGTLNEQFF | TGTGCCAGCAGCTTACGCGGGACTCTCAATGAGCAGTTCTTC
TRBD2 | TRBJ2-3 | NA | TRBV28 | CASSPILWTSGGTDTQYF | TGTGCCAGCAGCCCAATACTTTGGACTAGCGGGGGCACAGATACGCAGTATTTT
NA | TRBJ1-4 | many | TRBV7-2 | CASSPQLATNEKLFF | TGTGCCAGCAGTCCCCAACTCGCAACTAATGAAAAACTGTTTTTT
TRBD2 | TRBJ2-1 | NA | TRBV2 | CASSESGGANEQFF | TGTGCCAGCAGTGAGAGCGGGGGGGCCAATGAGCAGTTCTTC
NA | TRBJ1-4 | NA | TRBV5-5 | CASSLQTSTNEKLFF | TGTGCCAGCAGCTTACAGACCTCAACTAATGAAAAACTGTTTTTT
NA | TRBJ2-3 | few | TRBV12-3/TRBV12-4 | CASSHPQQDTDTQYF | TGTGCCAGCAGCCACCCCCAACAGGACACAGATACGCAGTATTTT
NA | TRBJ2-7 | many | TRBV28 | CASSPRDLAYEQYF | TGTGCCAGCAGTCCCCGGGACCTAGCCTACGAGCAGTACTTC
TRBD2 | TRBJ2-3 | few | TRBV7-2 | CASSWGAGVGDTQYF | TGTGCCAGCAGCTGGGGAGCGGGAGTGGGAGATACGCAGTATTTT
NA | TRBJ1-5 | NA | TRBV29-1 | CSVAEGANQPQHF | TGCAGCGTTGCCGAAGGGGCTAATCAGCCCCAGCATTTT
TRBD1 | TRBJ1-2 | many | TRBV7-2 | CASSRSGGTGNYGYTF | TGTGCCAGCAGCCGTAGTGGCGGGACAGGCAACTATGGCTACACCTTC
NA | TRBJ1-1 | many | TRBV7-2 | CASTWKGMNTEAFF | TGTGCCAGCACCTGGAAGGGAATGAACACTGAAGCTTTCTTT
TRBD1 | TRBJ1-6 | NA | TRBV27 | CASSLYGQGPFSYNSPLHF | TGTGCCAGCAGTTTATATGGACAGGGGCCCTTCTCCTATAATTCACCCCTCCACTTT
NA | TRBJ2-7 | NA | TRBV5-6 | CASSLGTADQYF | TGTGCCAGCAGCTTAGGGACTGCGGACCAGTACTTC
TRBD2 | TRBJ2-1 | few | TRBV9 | CASSPPGTSGYNEQFF | TGTGCCAGCAGCCCACCCGGGACTAGCGGTTACAATGAGCAGTTCTTC
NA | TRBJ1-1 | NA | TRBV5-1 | CASSNGGGAEAFF | TGCGCCAGCAGCAACGGTGGGGGTGCTGAAGCTTTCTTT
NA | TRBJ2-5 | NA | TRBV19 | CASSRGTGINQETQYF | TGTGCCAGTAGTAGGGGTACCGGGATAAATCAAGAGACCCAGTACTTC
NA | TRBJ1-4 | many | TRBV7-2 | CASSLAGGREKLFF | TGTGCCAGCAGCTTAGCAGGGGGGCGAGAAAAACTGTTTTTT
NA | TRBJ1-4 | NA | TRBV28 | CASRSPGSQEKLFF | TGTGCCAGCAGGTCTCCGGGCAGTCAAGAAAAACTGTTTTTT
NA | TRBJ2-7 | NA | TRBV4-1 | CASSLTQVKSAGHYEQYF | TGCGCCAGCAGTCTCACGCAGGTTAAATCGGCGGGACACTACGAGCAGTACTTC
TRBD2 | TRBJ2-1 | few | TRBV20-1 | CSAKGLAGNYEQFF | TGCAGTGCTAAAGGACTAGCGGGTAACTATGAGCAGTTCTTC
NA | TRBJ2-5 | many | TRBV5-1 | CASSLQDQATQYF | TGCGCCAGCAGCTTACAGGATCAGGCGACCCAGTACTTC
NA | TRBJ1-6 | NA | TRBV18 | CASTPDRTRNSPLHF | TGTGCCAGTACTCCCGACAGGACGAGGAATTCACCCCTCCACTTT
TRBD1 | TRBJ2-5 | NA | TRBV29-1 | CSVAGQAQETQYF | TGCAGCGTGGCCGGACAGGCCCAAGAGACCCAGTACTTC
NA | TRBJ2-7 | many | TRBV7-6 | CASSLALREENHEQYF | TGTGCCAGCAGCTTAGCGTTGAGGGAAGAGAATCACGAGCAGTACTTC
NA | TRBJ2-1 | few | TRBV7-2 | CASSLLGGNYNEQFF | TGTGCCAGCAGCTTACTAGGCGGGAACTACAATGAGCAGTTCTTC
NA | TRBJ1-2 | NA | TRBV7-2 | CASSLVWQDRGYGYTF | TGTGCCAGCAGCTTAGTTTGGCAAGACCGTGGCTATGGCTACACCTTC
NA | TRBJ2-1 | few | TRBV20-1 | CSARGGSYNEQFF | TGCAGTGCTAGGGGTGGGAGCTACAATGAGCAGTTCTTC
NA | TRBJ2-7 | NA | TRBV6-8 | CASSTGGRDRYEQYF | TGTGCCAGCAGCACTGGGGGAAGGGACCGCTACGAGCAGTACTTC
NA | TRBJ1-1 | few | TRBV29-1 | CSVRGSAEAFF | TGCAGCGTCCGGGGGAGCGCTGAAGCTTTCTTT
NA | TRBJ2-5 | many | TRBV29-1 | CSVGGGQETQYF | TGCAGCGTTGGGGGGGGCCAGGAGACCCAGTACTTC
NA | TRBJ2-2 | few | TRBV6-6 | CASSYRPSGNTGELFF | TGTGCCAGCAGTTACCGGCCTAGTGGGAACACCGGGGAGCTGTTTTTT
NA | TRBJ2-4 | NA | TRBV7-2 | CASSLLTDLDKNIQYF | TGTGCCAGCAGCTTATTGACAGACTTGGACAAAAACATTCAGTACTTC
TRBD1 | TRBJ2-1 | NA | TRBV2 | CASSESSPDRGHEQFF | TGTGCCAGCAGTGAATCGTCCCCGGACAGGGGCCATGAGCAGTTCTTC
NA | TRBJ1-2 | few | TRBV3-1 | CASSQEGQSYGYTF | TGTGCCAGCAGCCAAGAGGGGCAGAGTTATGGCTACACCTTC
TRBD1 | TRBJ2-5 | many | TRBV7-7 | CASSPQLTGARETQYF | TGTGCCAGCAGCCCCCAACTGACAGGGGCCAGGGAGACCCAGTACTTC
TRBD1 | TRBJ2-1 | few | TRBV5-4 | CASSLHGQGRVDEQFF | TGTGCCAGCAGCTTACATGGACAGGGTCGGGTCGATGAGCAGTTCTTC
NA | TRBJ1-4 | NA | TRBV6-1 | CASSERPTNEKLFF | TGTGCCAGCAGTGAACGGCCAACTAATGAAAAACTGTTTTTT
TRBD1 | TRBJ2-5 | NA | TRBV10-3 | CAISESRDSEKETQYF | TGTGCCATCAGTGAGTCAAGGGACAGCGAGAAAGAGACCCAGTACTTC
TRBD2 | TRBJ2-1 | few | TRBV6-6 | CASSSGTSGRNEQFF | TGTGCCAGCAGTTCCGGGACTAGCGGGAGAAATGAGCAGTTCTTC
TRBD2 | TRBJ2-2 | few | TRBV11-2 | CASSPSRGGTGELFF | TGTGCCAGCAGCCCTAGTCGGGGGGGCACCGGGGAGCTGTTTTTT